This entry features one TCR beta chain sequence. This clone was detected only once. This receptor's antigen is unknown. No much larger clonotype is one base removed from it; base qualities were not supplied. The germline V gene provides CDR1 LGHNA and CDR2 YSLEER. The V end gives up 4 bases and the J end 0 bases, leaving 8 bases in the junction not matched to a gene. Reading from cysteine to phenylalanine, the CDR3 counts 17 amino acids. Left in the record is the CDR3 DNA by itself, 51 bases read in frame from the first base. This sample is part of a study of blood T cell repertoires in COVID-19 (dated by TCRdb to the early 2020s). Regarding the research as a whole: The collaborator samples originated in the United States, Italy and Spain and spanned the acute and convalescent phases of COVID-19. The material from the prospective study consisted of cDNA or gDNA derived from T cells, B-cell-depleted T cells, or PBMCs. Deeply sampled blood TCRbeta repertoires from subjects exposed to, actively infected with, or recovered from COVID-19 were included in the dataset. A freely available public database, intended as a resource for researchers studying the immune response to SARS-CoV-2, is where the repertoires were released. Samples were obtained from the ongoing ImmuneRACE study (first 160 participants) and from over 1,000 subjects provided by 6 global collaborators. The sample metadata nearly always contained a de-identified subject ID, COVID-19 status, age in years and sex. HLA class I and class II types, where available, came from metadata supplied by the sample provider rather than from assay-based typing. Findings and caveats that apply to the study as a whole: Clinical and demographic metadata were provided uncurated, with the amount varying by source and participant.

The immunoSEQ Assay, a bias-controlled multiplex PCR, was used to amplify TCRbeta CDR3 regions from genomic DNA. As for how the authors treated the data: The number of nucleated cells in each sample was estimated by amplification of reference gene primers within the assay. Sequence reads were collapsed and filtered to measure the absolute abundance of every unique TCRbeta CDR3 rearrangement. For each sample, productive Simpson clonality was calculated as the square root of Simpson's diversity index across productive rearrangements. Drawn from immuneACCESS, this table holds only the in-frame rearrangements with V and J called that TCRdb kept. Clones are partly lost; checked studies trace under half to an unresolved V gene and leave the rest unexplained. V and J calls and clone size are as listed in that table; D and trimming were resolved from the DNA. This sample holds about 370,000 clones; roughly 91% were observed only once. 1.5% to 2% of the sample lies in the top ten.

Participants in the prospective study were aged roughly 18 to 100 years, lived in some 24 United States geographic areas, and enrolled through a virtual design. In the prospective study, participants were assigned to cohorts based on the clinical history participants reported in a screening survey and a study questionnaire. Recovered participants in ImmuneRACE Cohort 3 were defined as having two consecutive negative NP/OP PCR tests, clearance from a healthcare professional, or resolution of symptoms. In the prospective study, mobile phlebotomists collected whole blood, serum and a nasopharyngeal or oropharyngeal swab from each participant. Prospective study participants could optionally give additional blood draws and questionnaires over an approximately two-month period. Before DNA extraction, blood samples from the prospective study were shipped at room temperature or frozen.

Sequencing was carried out using PBMCs or T cells enriched from blood (not recorded which). The V gene is TRBV4-3 and the J gene is TRBJ2-2, with 7 junctional bases fitting TRBD1. This receptor was taken from a woman between 25 and 40 years old who had recovered from COVID-19. The sequenced DNA is TGCGCCAGCAGCCGAGGGTTAGGGGGCGCGAACACCGGGGAGCTGTTTTTT. It is translated as CASSRGLGGANTGELFF.